This T cell receptor beta chain was identified during a study of T cell repertoires in cytomegalovirus infection. On the study more broadly: Matching HLA type, along with CMV infection, was indicated by public TCR beta signatures. Study results and limitations: Dominating the ex vivo response were TCR beta clonotypes that were CMV-specific and HLA-C-restricted.

Germline CDR1 is LNHDA and CDR2 is SQIVND (reference sequence). Trimming pared 2 bases from V and 0 bases from J, leaving 16 bases between. This CDR3 spans 17 amino acids. From the reads, TCRdb called clonotypes with MiXCR, one entry per CDR3 protein. The data contain about 25,000 distinct CDR3 sequences, approximately 22% of them singletons. With regard to this clonotype: No antigen is known for it.

The chain combines TRBV19 with TRBJ1-1; D may be TRBD1 (5 bases). This clonotype was sampled from a human donor in good health (CMV status not recorded). Some clones in this sample may be carry-over from other donors' samples. The source was CD8+ T cells from cultured PBMCs, collected from culture after CMV antigen stimulation. CDR3 DNA: TGTGCCAGTAGTATATTCCCCTCCTGGGGGGTGAACACTGAAGCTTTCTTT. It specifies CASSIFPSWGVNTEAFF.